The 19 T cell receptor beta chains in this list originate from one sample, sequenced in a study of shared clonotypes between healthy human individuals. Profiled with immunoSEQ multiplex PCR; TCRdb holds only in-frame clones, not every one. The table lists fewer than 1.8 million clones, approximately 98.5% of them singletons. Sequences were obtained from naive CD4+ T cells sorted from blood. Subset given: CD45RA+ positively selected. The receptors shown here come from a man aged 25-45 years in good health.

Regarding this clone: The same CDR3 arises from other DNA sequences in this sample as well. The CDR3 sequence is CASSPEGYGYTF. The DNA for the CDR3 is TGTGCCAGCTCACCAGAAGGTTATGGCTACACCTTC. The chain carries TRBV18 and TRBJ1-2; D not resolved. The CDR3 consists of 12 residues. Germline V gene lookup returns CDR1 KGHSH and CDR2 LQKENI. Trimming took off 2 bases at V and 5 bases at J, with 6 bases between the two ends.

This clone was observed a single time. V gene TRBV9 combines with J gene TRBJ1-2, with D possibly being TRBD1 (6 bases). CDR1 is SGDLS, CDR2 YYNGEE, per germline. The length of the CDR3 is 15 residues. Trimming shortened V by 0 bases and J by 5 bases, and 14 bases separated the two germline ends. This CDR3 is CASSVGQGIRYGYTF. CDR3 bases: TGTGCCAGCAGCGTAGGTCAGGGGATTAGGTATGGCTACACCTTC.

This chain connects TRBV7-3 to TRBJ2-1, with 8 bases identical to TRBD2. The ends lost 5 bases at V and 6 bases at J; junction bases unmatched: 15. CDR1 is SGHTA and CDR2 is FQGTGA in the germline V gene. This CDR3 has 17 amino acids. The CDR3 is CASSANPGLSGSNEQFF. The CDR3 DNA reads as TGTGCCAGCAGCGCCAACCCCGGGTTGAGCGGGAGCAATGAGCAGTTCTTC.

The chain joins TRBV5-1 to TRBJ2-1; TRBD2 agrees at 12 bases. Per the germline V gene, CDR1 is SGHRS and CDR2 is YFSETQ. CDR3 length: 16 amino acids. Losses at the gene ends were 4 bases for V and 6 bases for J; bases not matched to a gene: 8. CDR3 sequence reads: CASSLRTSGTFNEQFF. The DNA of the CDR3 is TGCGCCAGCAGCCTTAGGACTAGCGGGACGTTCAATGAGCAGTTCTTC.

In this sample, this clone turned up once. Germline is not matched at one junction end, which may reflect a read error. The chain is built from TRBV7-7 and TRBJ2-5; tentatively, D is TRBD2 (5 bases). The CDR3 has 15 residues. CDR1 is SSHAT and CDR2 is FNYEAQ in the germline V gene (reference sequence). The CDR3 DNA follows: TGTGCTAGCAGCTTATTGGGGTCGGGGCAAGAGACCCAGTACTTC. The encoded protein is CASSLLGSGQETQYF.

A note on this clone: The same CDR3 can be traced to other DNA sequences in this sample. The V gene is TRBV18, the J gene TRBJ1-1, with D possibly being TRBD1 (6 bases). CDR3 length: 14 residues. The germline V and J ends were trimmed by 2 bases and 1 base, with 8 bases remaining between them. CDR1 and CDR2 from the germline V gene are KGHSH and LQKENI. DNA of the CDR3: TGTGCCAGCTCACCAAAGGGGGGGAACACTGAAGCTTTCTTT. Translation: CASSPKGGNTEAFF.

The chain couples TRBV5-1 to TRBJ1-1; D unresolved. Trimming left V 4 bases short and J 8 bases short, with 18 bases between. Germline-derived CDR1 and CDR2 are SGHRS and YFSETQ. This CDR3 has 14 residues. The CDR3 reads CASSPRVTQSEAFF. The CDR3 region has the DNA TGCGCCAGCAGCCCGCGGGTCACGCAATCCGAAGCTTTCTTT.

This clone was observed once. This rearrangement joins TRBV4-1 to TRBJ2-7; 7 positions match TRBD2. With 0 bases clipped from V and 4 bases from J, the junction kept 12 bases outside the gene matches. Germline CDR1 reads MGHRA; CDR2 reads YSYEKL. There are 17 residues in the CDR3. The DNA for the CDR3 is TGCGCCAGCAGCCAAGATTCCGTGGGAGGGGACTTTTACGAGCAGTACTTC. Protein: CASSQDSVGGDFYEQYF.

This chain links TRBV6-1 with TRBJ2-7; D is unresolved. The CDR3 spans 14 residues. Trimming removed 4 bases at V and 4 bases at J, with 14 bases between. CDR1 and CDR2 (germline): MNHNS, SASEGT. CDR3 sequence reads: CASSVARASYEQYF. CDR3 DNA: TGTGCCAGCAGTGTTGCCCGGGCATCATACGAGCAGTACTTC.

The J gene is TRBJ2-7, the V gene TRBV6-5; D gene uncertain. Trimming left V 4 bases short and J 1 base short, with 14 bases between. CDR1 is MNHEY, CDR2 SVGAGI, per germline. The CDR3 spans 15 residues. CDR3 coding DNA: TGTGCCAGCAGTTTGGTTCCCCGCGGATCCTACGAGCAGTACTTC. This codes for CASSLVPRGSYEQYF.

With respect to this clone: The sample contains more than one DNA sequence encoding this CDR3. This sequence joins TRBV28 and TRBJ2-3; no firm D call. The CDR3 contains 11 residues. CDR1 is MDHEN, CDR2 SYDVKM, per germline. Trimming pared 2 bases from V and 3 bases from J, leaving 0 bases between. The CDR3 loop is CASSLTDTQYF. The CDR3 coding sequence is TGTGCCAGCAGTTTAACAGATACGCAGTATTTT.

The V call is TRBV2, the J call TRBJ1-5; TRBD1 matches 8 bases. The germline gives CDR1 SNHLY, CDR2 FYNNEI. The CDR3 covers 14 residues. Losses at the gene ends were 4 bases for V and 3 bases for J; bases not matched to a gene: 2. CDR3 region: CASSGQGNNQPQHF. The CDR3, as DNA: TGTGCCAGCAGTGGACAGGGGAACAATCAGCCCCAGCATTTT. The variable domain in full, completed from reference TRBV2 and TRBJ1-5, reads EPEVTQTPSHQVTQMGQEVILRCVPISNHLYFYWYRQILGQKVEFLVSFYNNEISEKSEIFDDQFSVERPDGSNFTLKIRSTKLEDSAMYFCASSGQGNNQPQHFGDGTRLSIL.

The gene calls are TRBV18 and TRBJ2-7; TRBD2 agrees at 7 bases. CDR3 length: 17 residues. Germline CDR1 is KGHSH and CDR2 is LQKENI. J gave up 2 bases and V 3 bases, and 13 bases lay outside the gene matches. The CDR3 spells CASSPILGAGEAYEQYF. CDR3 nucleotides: TGTGCCAGCTCACCTATTTTAGGCGCGGGAGAAGCCTACGAGCAGTACTTC.

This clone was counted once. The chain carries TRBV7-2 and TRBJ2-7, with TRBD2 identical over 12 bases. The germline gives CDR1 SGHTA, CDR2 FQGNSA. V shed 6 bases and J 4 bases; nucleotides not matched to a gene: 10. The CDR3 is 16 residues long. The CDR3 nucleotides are TGTGCCAGCAGTTACAACAGGGGACTAGCGGGTTACGAGCAGTACTTC. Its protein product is CASSYNRGLAGYEQYF.

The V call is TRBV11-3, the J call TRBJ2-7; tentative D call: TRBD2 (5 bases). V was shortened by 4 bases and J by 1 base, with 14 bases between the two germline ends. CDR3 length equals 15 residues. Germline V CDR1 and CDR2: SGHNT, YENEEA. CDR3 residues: CASSSLAPTSYEQYF. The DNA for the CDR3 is TGTGCCAGCAGCTCCTTAGCGCCGACTTCCTACGAGCAGTACTTC.

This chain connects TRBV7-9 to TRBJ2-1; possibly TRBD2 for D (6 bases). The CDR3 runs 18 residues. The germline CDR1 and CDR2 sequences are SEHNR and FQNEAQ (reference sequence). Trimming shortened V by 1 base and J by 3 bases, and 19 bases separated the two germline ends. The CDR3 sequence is CASSLGRREVGFYNEQFF. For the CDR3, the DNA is TGTGCCAGCAGCTTAGGGCGAAGGGAGGTCGGCTTCTACAATGAGCAGTTCTTC. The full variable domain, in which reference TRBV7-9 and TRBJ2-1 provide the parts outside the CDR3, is DTGVSQNPRHKITKRGQNVTFRCDPISEHNRLYWYRQTLGQGPEFLTYFQNEAQLEKSRLLSDRFSAERPKGSFSTLEIQRTEQGDSAMYLCASSLGRREVGFYNEQFFGPGTRLTVL.

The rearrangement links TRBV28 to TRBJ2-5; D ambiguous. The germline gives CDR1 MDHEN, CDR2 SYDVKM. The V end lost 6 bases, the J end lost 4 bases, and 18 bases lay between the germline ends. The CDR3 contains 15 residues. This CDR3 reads CASSPSLGLGETQYF. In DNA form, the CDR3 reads TGTGCCAGCAGCCCCTCTCTCGGCCTGGGAGAGACCCAGTACTTC. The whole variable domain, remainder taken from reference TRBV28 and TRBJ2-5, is DVKVTQSSRYLVKRTGEKVFLECVQDMDHENMFWYRQDPGLGLRLIYFSYDVKMKEKGDIPEGYSVSREKKERFSLILESASTNQTSMYLCASSPSLGLGETQYFGPGTRLLVL.

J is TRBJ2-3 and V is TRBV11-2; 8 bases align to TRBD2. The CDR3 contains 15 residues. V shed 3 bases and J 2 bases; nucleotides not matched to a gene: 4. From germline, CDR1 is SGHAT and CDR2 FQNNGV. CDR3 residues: CASSFERGYTDTQYF. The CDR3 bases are TGTGCCAGCAGCTTTGAGCGGGGGTACACAGATACGCAGTATTTT.

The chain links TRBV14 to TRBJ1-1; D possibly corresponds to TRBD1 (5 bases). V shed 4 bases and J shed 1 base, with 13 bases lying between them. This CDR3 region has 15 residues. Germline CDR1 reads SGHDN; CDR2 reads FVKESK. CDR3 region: CASSPSPGPNTEAFF. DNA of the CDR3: TGTGCCAGCAGCCCATCTCCGGGGCCGAACACTGAAGCTTTCTTT.